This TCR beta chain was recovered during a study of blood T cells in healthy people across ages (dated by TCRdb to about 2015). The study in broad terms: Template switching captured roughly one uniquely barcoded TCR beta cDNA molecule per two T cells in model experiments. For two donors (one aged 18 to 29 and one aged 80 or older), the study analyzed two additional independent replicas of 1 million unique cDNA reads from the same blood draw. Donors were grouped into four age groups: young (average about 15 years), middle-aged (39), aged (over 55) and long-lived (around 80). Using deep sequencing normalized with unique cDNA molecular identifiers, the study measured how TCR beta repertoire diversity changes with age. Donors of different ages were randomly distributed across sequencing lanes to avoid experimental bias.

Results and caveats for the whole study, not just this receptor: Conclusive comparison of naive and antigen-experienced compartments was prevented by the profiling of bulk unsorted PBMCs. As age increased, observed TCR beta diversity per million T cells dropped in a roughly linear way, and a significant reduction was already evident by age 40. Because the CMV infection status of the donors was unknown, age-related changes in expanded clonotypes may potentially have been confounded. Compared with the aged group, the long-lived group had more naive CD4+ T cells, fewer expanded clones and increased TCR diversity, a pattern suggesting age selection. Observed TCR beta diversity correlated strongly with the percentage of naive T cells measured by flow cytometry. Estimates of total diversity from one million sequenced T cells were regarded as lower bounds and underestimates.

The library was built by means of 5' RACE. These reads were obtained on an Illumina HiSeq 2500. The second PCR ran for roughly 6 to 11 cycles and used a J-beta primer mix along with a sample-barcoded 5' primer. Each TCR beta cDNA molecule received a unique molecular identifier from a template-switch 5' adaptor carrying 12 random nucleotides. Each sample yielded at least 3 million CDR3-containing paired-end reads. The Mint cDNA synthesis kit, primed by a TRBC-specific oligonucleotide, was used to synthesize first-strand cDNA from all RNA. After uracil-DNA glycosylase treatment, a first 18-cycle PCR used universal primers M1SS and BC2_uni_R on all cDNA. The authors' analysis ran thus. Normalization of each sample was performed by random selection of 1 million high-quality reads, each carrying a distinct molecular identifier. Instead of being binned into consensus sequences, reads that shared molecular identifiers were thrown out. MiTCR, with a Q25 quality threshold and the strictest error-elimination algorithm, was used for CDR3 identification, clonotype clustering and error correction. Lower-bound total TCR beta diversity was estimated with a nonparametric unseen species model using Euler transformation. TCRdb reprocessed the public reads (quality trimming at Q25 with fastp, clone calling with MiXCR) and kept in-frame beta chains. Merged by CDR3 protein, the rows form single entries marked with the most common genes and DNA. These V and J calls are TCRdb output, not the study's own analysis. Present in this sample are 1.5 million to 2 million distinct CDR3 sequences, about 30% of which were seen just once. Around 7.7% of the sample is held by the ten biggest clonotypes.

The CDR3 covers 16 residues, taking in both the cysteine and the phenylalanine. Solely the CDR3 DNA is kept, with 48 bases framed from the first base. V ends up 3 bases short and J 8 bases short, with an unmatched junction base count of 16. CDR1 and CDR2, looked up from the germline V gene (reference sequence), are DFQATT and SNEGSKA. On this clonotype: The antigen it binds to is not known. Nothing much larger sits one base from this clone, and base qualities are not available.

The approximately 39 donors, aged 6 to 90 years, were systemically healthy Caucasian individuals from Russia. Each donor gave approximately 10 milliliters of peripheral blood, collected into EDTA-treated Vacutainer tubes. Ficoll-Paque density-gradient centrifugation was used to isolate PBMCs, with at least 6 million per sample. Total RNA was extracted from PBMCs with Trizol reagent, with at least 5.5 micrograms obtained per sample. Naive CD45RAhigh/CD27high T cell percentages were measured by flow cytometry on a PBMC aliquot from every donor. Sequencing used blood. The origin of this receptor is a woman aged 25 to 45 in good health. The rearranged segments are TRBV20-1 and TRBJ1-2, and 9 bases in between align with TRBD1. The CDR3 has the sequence CSARPASGTGRGGYTF. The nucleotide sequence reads TGCAGTGCTAGGCCTGCCTCCGGGACAGGGAGGGGCGGCTACACCTTC.